The 9 T cell receptor beta chains in this list originate from one sample, sequenced in a study of control samples from healthy donors and cancer patients. TCRdb's table, derived via immunoSEQ multiplex PCR, lists solely in-frame clones and lacks some. The data contain approximately 130,000 clones, more than 75% of them seen just once; the ten biggest clones take up about 8.7%. Material for sequencing was blood. The receptors come from a middle-aged man in good health.

This clone was seen a few times. The chain has TRBV25-1 and TRBJ1-6; D gene ambiguous. From germline, CDR1 is MGHDK and CDR2 SYGVNS. The V end lost 7 bases, the J end lost 0 bases, and 7 bases lay between the germline ends. The CDR3 covers 14 residues. CDR3 DNA: TGTGCCAGCAAAGGTAGCTCCTATAATTCACCCCTCCACTTT. Protein product: CASKGSSYNSPLHF.

Comment on this clone: Sequence at one end of the junction differs from germline and may be a read error. The gene calls are TRBV15 and TRBJ2-4; a possible D gene is TRBD1 (5 bases). This CDR3 is 14 amino acids long. Looked up from germline, CDR1 is LNHNV and CDR2 is YYDKDF (reference sequence). The CDR3 DNA follows: TGTGCCACCGGCAGGGATCTAGCCAAAAACATTCAGTACTTC. Translating gives CATGRDLAKNIQYF.

This clone was observed a single time. The chain has TRBV9 and TRBJ2-7; TRBD2 matches 13 bases. This CDR3 region has 15 residues. J gave up 2 bases and V 4 bases, and 3 bases lay outside the gene matches. The germline CDR1 and CDR2 sequences are SGDLS and YYNGEE. CDR3 protein: CASSIGLAGAYEQYF. For the CDR3, the DNA is TGTGCCAGCAGCATCGGACTAGCGGGGGCCTACGAGCAGTACTTC. The full variable domain, with the rest looked up from reference TRBV9 and TRBJ2-7, is DSGVTQTPKHLITATGQRVTLRCSPRSGDLSVYWYQQSLDQGLQFLIQYYNGEERAKGNILERFSAQQFPDLHSELNLSSLELGDSALYFCASSIGLAGAYEQYFGPGTRLTVT.

V and J are TRBV7-2 and TRBJ2-3; maybe TRBD2 (5 bases). Deletions cut 4 bases from V and 6 bases from J, with 11 bases between. The CDR3 length is 13 residues. Germline V lookup: CDR1 SGHTA, CDR2 FQGNSA. The CDR3 DNA reads TGTGCCAGCAGCTCGGGATGGACGGATACGCAGTATTTT. Its translation: CASSSGWTDTQYF.

V gene TRBV7-2 combines with J gene TRBJ1-4; D is undetermined. CDR1 SGHTA and CDR2 FQGNSA come from the germline V gene. This CDR3 is 16 amino acids long. Trimming shortened V by 5 bases and J by 0 bases, and 13 bases separated the two germline ends. The CDR3 nucleotides read TGTGCCAGCAGCCTCAACAAGGTTGCAACTAATGAAAAACTGTTTTTT. Its translation: CASSLNKVATNEKLFF.

V gene TRBV7-2 combines with J gene TRBJ2-7, with 8 bases matching TRBD2. This CDR3 is 15 amino acids long. Trimming took 3 bases from V and 5 from J; bases not matched to a gene: 9. Germline CDR1 SGHTA, CDR2 FQGNSA. CDR3 protein: CASSFLHSGMDEQYF. The CDR3 DNA follows: TGTGCCAGCAGCTTTCTTCATAGCGGGATGGACGAGCAGTACTTC.

The chain couples TRBV7-8 to TRBJ2-7; 7 bases fit TRBD1. The length of the CDR3 is 13 residues. Per the germline V gene, CDR1 is SGHVS and CDR2 is FQNEAQ. With 0 bases clipped from V and 7 bases from J, the junction kept 3 bases outside the gene matches. DNA of the CDR3: TGTGCCAGCAGCTTAGCCTCGGACAGGGAGCAGTACTTC. This translates into CASSLASDREQYF.

There are a few counts of this clone. This rearrangement joins TRBV6-6 to TRBJ2-1, with 8 bases lining up with TRBD2. The CDR3 sequence is 15 residues long. Germline V CDR1 and CDR2: MNHNY, SVGAGI (reference sequence). The J segment lost 10 bases and the V segment lost 0 bases, leaving 8 bases of the junction unmatched. The chain's CDR3 is CASSYSGLGALEQFF. In DNA form, the CDR3 reads TGTGCCAGCAGTTACTCGGGACTAGGGGCGTTGGAGCAGTTCTTC.

Here the CDR3 reads CATSEGGRGEKLFF. The CDR3 region has the DNA TGTGCCACCAGTGAAGGGGGGCGCGGTGAAAAACTGTTTTTT. This sequence joins TRBV24-1 and TRBJ1-4; D is possibly TRBD1 (6 bases). CDR1 KGHDR and CDR2 SFDVKD come from the germline V gene. The CDR3 has 14 amino acids. The V end was cut by 4 bases, the J end by 7 bases, with 12 bases between.